The entry that follows covers one T cell receptor beta chain sequence. It lacks a known antigen. One base away there is no much larger clone; base qualities are not given. Library construction relied on 5' RACE. Reads for this sample came from an Illumina HiSeq 2500. A second PCR of about 6 to 12 cycles was run with a J-beta primer mix and a sample-barcoded 5' primer. A template-switch 5' adaptor carrying 12 random nucleotides introduced a unique molecular identifier onto each TCR beta cDNA molecule. Each sample yielded at least 2.5 million CDR3-containing paired-end reads. First-strand cDNA synthesis was performed from all RNA using the Mint cDNA synthesis kit, with priming by a TRBC-specific oligonucleotide. After uracil-DNA glycosylase treatment, a first 18-cycle PCR used universal primers M1SS and BC2_uni_R on all cDNA. The authors' pipeline ran thus. Normalization of each sample was performed by random selection of 1 million high-quality reads, each carrying a distinct molecular identifier. Instead of being binned into consensus sequences, reads that shared molecular identifiers were thrown out. MiTCR, set to a Q25 quality threshold and the strictest error-elimination algorithm, was used for CDR3 identification, clonotype clustering and error correction. A nonparametric unseen species model with Euler transformation was used to estimate a lower bound on total TCR beta diversity. TCRdb passed the public sequencing reads through fastp at Q25 and MiXCR, retaining productive beta sequences. Rows are combined by CDR3 protein, so each entry shows the most common genes and DNA. In this record, the V and J calls reflect TCRdb's handling and not the investigators' own analysis. The sample table lists about 1,400,000 distinct CDR3 sequences, roughly 59% of them with a count of one. The ten top clones hold 5% to 7% of the sample.

The germline V gene specifies MGHRA as CDR1 and YSYEKL as CDR2. The CDR3 holds 12 amino acids from the cysteine to the phenylalanine. Only CDR3 DNA remains: 36 bases, in frame from the first base. V is reduced by 5 bases and J by 7 bases, leaving a spacing of 9 bases between them. The data are from a study of blood T cells in healthy people across ages (dated by TCRdb to about 2015). Broadly, across the study: In model experiments, roughly one uniquely barcoded TCR beta cDNA molecule per two T cells was captured by template switching. Using deep sequencing normalized with unique cDNA molecular identifiers, the study measured how TCR beta repertoire diversity changes with age. Donors were grouped into four age groups: young (average 16 years), middle-aged (under 40), aged (about 59) and long-lived (less than 85). To avoid experimental bias, donors of different ages were spread randomly across the sequencing lanes. Using the same blood draw, the study looked at two additional independent replicas of 1 million unique cDNA reads for two donors, one aged 18 to 30 and the other aged 80 or older.

Here is what the overall study found, with its caveats: Donor CMV infection status was unknown, potentially confounding age-related changes in expanded clonotypes. The long-lived group showed more naive CD4+ T cells, fewer expanded clones and increased TCR diversity than the aged group, suggesting age selection. Estimates of total diversity based on one million sequenced T cells were regarded as lower bounds and as underestimates. As age increased, observed TCR beta diversity per million T cells dropped in a roughly linear way, and a significant reduction was already evident by age around 41. A strong correlation was found between observed TCR beta diversity and the percentage of naive T cells measured by flow cytometry. Because profiling used bulk unsorted PBMCs, naive and antigen-experienced compartments could not be compared conclusively.

The donors were roughly 39 Caucasian individuals from Russia, aged roughly 6 to 90 years, who were systemically healthy. Each donor gave 8 to 10 milliliters of peripheral blood, collected into EDTA-treated Vacutainer tubes. Ficoll-Paque density-gradient centrifugation was used to isolate PBMCs, with at least 7 million per sample. Trizol reagent was used to extract total RNA from PBMCs, with at least 6 micrograms per sample. Naive CD45RAhigh/CD27high T cell percentages were measured by flow cytometry on a PBMC aliquot from every donor. The receptor chain draws on TRBV4-1 and TRBJ2-1; the D segment might be TRBD1 or TRBD2, since each matches 5 bases. Sequenced sample: blood. The sequence derives from a man between 18 and 35 years old in good health. DNA sequence: TGCGCCAGCAGCGGGGGTTTAAATGAGCAGTTCTTC. Translated, this is CASSGGLNEQFF.